This record concerns one T cell receptor beta chain sequence. PCR used 60 Vbeta primers and 13 Jbeta primers. Sequencing was performed with immunoSEQ multiplex PCR; in TCRdb, only in-frame clones are kept and a portion is missing. The data contain roughly 130,000 clones, roughly 74% of them singletons. This sample was included in a study of cytomegalovirus exposure and HLA in healthy donors. The V end lost 5 bases, the J end lost 7 bases, and 11 bases lay between the germline ends. The CDR3 is made up of 13 amino acids. Germline lookup yields CDR1 SGHTA and CDR2 FQGNSA. The sequence was obtained from a woman aged 45-65 years in good health and CMV-seropositive. This chain links TRBV7-2 with TRBJ2-2, with D possibly TRBD2 on 5 matching bases. The sequencing sample was made of PBMCs. The CDR3 DNA sequence: TGTGCCAGCAGCCCCCTCCGGGGCGGGGAGCTGTTTTTT. Translation: CASSPLRGGELFF. Based on the CDR3 plus reference TRBV7-2 and TRBJ2-2, the full variable domain is GAGVSQSPSNKVTEKGKDVELRCDPISGHTALYWYRQSLGQGLEFLIYFQGNSAPDKSGLPSDRFSAERTGGSVSTLTIQRTQQEDSAVYLCASSPLRGGELFFGEGSRLTVL.